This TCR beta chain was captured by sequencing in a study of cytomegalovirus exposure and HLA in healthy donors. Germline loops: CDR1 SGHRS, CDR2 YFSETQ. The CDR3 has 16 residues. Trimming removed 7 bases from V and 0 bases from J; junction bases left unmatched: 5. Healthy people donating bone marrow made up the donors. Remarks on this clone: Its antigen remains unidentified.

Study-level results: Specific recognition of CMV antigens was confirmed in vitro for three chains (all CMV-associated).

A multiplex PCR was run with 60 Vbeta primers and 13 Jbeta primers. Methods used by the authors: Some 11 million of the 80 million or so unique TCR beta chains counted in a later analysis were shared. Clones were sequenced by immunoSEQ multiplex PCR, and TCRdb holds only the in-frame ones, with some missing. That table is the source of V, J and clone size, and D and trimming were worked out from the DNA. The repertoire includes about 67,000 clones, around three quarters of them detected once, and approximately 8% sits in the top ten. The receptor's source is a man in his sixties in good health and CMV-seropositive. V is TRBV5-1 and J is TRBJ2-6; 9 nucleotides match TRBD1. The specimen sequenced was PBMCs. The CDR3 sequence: CASSTGGSSGANVLTF. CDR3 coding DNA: TGCGCCAGCTCGACAGGGGGAAGCTCTGGGGCCAACGTCCTGACTTTC. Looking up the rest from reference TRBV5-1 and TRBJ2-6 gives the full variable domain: KAGVTQTPRYLIKTRGQQVTLSCSPISGHRSVSWYQQTPGQGLQFLFEYFSETQRNKGNFPGRFSGRQFSNSRSEMNVSTLELGDSALYLCASSTGGSSGANVLTFGAGSRLTVL.